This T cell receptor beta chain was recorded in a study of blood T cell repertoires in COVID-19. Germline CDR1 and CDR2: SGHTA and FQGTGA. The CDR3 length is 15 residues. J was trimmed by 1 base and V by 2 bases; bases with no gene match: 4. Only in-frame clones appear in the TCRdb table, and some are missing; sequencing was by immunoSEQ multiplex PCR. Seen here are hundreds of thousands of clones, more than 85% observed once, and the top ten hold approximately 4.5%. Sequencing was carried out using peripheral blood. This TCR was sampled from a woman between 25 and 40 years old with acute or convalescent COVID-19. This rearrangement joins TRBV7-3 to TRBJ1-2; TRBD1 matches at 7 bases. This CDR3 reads CASSLSGTDNYGYTF. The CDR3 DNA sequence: TGTGCCAGCAGCTTATCAGGGACAGATAACTATGGCTACACCTTC.